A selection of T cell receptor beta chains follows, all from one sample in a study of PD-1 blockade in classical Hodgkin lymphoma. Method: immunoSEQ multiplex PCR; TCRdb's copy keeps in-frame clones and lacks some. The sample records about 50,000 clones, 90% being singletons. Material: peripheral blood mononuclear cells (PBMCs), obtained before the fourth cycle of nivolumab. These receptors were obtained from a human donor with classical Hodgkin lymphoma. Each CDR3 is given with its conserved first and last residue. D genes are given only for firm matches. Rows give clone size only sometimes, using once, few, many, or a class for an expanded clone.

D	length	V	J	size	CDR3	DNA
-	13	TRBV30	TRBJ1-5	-	CAWSVRGDQPQHF	TGTGCCTGGAGTGTGAGGGGCGATCAGCCCCAGCATTTT
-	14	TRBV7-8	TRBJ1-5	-	CASSFAGSNQPQHF	TGTGCCAGCAGCTTTGCAGGAAGCAATCAGCCCCAGCATTTT
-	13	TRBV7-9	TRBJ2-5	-	CASSSFDREAQYF	TGTGCCAGCAGCTCGTTCGACAGGGAGGCCCAGTACTTC
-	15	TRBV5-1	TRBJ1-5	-	CASSYETGRNQPQHF	TGCGCCAGCAGCTACGAGACAGGACGCAATCAGCCCCAGCATTTT
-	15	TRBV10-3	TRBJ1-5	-	CAISESESVLRPQHF	TGTGCCATCAGTGAGTCGGAGTCCGTACTCAGACCCCAGCATTTT
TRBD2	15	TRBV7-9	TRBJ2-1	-	CASSLIAGPYNEQFF	TGTGCCAGCAGCTTAATAGCGGGACCATACAATGAGCAGTTCTTC
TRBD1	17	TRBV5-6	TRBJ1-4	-	CASSAGQGPALIQKLFF	TGTGCCAGCAGCGCAGGACAGGGGCCTGCTTTGATTCAAAAACTGTTTTTT
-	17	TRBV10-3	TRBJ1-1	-	CAISESNPGRMNTEAFF	TGTGCCATCAGTGAGTCGAATCCGGGAAGAATGAACACTGAAGCTTTCTTT
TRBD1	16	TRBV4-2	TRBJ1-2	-	CASSQDPTGANYGYTF	TGTGCCAGCAGCCAGGACCCGACAGGGGCTAACTATGGCTACACCTTC
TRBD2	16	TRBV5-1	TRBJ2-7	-	CASSWGTSGGPYEQYF	TGCGCCAGCAGCTGGGGGACTAGCGGGGGGCCCTACGAGCAGTACTTC
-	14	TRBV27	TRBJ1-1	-	CASSRDRANTEAFF	TGTGCCAGCAGTCGGGACCGGGCCAACACTGAAGCTTTCTTT
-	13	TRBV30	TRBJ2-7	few	CAWSRSIRYEQYF	TGTGCCTGGTCGAGGAGCATTCGCTACGAGCAGTACTTC
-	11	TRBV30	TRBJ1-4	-	CAWRWYEKLFF	TGTGCCTGGAGATGGTACGAAAAACTGTTTTTT
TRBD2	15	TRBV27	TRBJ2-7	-	CASGGTSGRLVEQYF	TGTGCCAGTGGGGGGACTAGCGGGAGGTTGGTCGAGCAGTACTTC
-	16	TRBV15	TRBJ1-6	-	CATRPDGLSYNSPLHF	TGTGCCACCAGACCGGACGGACTCTCCTATAATTCACCCCTCCACTTT
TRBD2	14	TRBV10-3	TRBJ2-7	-	CAIRQLAGTYEQYF	TGTGCCATCAGGCAACTAGCGGGAACCTACGAGCAGTACTTC
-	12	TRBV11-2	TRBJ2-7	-	CASSLQGYEQYF	TGTGCCAGCAGCTTACAGGGCTACGAGCAGTACTTC
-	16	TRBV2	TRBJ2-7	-	CASIRRGDSPLGEQYF	TGTGCCAGCATTCGAAGAGGGGACTCCCCCCTGGGCGAGCAGTACTTC
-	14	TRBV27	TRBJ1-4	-	CASADRGTNEKLFF	TGTGCCAGCGCCGATAGGGGAACTAATGAAAAACTGTTTTTT
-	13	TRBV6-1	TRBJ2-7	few	CASSESYSYEQYF	TGTGCCAGCAGTGAATCCTACAGCTACGAGCAGTACTTC
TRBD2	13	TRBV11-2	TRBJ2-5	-	CASSPGLAETQYF	TGTGCCAGCAGCCCGGGACTAGCAGAGACCCAGTACTTC
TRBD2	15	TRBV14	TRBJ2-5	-	CASSQDLGGLETQYF	TGTGCCAGCAGCCAAGACCTGGGAGGGTTGGAGACCCAGTACTTC
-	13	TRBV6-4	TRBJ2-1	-	CASSEAGHNEQFF	TGTGCCAGCAGTGAGGCAGGGCACAATGAGCAGTTCTTC
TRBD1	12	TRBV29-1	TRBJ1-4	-	CSVDRGQEKLFF	TGCAGCGTTGACAGGGGGCAAGAAAAACTGTTTTTT
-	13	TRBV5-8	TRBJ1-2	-	CASSPYRDYGYTF	TGTGCCAGCAGCCCCTACAGGGACTATGGCTACACCTTC
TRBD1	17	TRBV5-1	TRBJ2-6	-	CASSVGTGTHGANVLTF	TGCGCCAGCAGCGTCGGGACAGGGACACATGGGGCCAACGTCCTGACTTTC
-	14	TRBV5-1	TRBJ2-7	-	CASSLEVGIYEQYF	TGCGCCAGCAGCTTGGAGGTGGGGATCTACGAGCAGTACTTC
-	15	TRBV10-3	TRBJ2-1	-	CAITAGQSSYNEQFF	TGTGCCATCACCGCGGGACAGAGCTCCTACAATGAGCAGTTCTTC
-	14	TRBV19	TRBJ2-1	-	CASSILRSGDEQFF	TGTGCCAGTAGTATATTGAGGAGTGGGGATGAGCAGTTCTTC
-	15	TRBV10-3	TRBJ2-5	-	CAISEPRLYQETQYF	TGTGCCATCAGTGAGCCACGATTGTACCAAGAGACCCAGTACTTC
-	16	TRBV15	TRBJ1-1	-	CATSRETGRMATEAFF	TGTGCCACCAGCAGAGAAACAGGGCGAATGGCCACTGAAGCTTTCTTT
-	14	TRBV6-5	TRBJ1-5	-	CASSYWNSNQPQHF	TGTGCCAGCAGTTACTGGAATAGCAATCAGCCCCAGCATTTT
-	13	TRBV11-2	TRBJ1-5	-	CASSLEPVQPQHF	TGTGCCAGCAGCTTAGAACCCGTACAGCCCCAGCATTTT
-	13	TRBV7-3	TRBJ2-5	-	CASSLTVGETQYF	TGTGCCAGCAGCTTAACGGTAGGGGAGACCCAGTACTTC
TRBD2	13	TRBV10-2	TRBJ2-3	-	CASRERGRDTQYF	TGCGCCAGCAGGGAGCGGGGGCGGGATACGCAGTATTTT
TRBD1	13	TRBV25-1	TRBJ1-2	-	CASGQGTINGYTF	TGTGCCAGTGGACAGGGAACGATAAATGGCTACACCTTC
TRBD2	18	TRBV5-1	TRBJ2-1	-	CASSYRLAGTLFTDEQFF	TGCGCCAGCAGCTATAGACTAGCGGGAACTTTATTTACCGATGAGCAGTTCTTC
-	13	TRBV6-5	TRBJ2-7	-	CASSYSDSYEQYF	TGTGCCAGCAGTTACTCGGACAGCTACGAGCAGTACTTC
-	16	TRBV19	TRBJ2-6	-	CASSILQVYRANVLTF	TGTGCCAGTAGTATTTTACAGGTCTATAGGGCCAACGTCCTGACTTTC
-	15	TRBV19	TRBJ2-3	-	CASSIIRAGKDTQYF	TGTGCCAGTAGTATAATTCGGGCAGGTAAAGATACGCAGTATTTT
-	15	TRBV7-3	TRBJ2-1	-	CASSLSPSSYNEQFF	TGTGCCAGCAGCTTAAGCCCCAGCTCCTACAATGAGCAGTTCTTC
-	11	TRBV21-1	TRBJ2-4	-	CASSRCLASYF	TGTGCCAGCAGCAGATGTCTAGCTTCATACTTC
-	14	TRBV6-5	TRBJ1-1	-	CASSYSNRRSEAFF	TGTGCCAGCAGTTACTCGAATCGGCGGTCTGAAGCTTTCTTT
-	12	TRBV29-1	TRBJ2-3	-	CSVEDSTDTQYF	TGCAGCGTTGAGGACTCGACAGATACGCAGTATTTT
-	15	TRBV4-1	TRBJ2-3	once	CASSRSSAGTDTQYF	TGCGCCAGCAGCCGATCCAGCGCGGGCACAGATACGCAGTATTTT
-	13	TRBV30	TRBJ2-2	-	CAWSGPGSGELFF	TGTGCCTGGAGTGGCCCGGGGTCCGGGGAGCTGTTTTTT
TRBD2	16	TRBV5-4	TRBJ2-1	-	CASSLDPSGSNNEQFF	TGTGCCAGCAGCTTGGACCCTAGCGGGAGTAACAATGAGCAGTTCTTC
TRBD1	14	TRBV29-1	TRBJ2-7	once	CSVGGQATTYEQYF	TGCAGCGTTGGGGGACAGGCTACGACGTACGAGCAGTACTTC
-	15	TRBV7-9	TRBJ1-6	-	CASSLGLTGGSPLHF	TGTGCCAGCAGCTTAGGATTGACAGGAGGGTCACCCCTCCACTTT
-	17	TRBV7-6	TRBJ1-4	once	CASSLVLPGATNEKLFF	TGTGCCAGCAGCTTAGTTCTCCCGGGCGCAACTAATGAAAAACTGTTTTTT
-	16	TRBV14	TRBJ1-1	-	CASSQWETQEDTEAFF	TGTGCCAGCAGCCAATGGGAGACTCAAGAGGACACTGAAGCTTTCTTT
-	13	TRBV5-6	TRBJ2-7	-	CASSSKRTYEQYF	TGTGCCAGCAGCTCCAAAAGAACCTACGAGCAGTACTTC
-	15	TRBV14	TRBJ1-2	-	CASSQGRGDGYGYTF	TGTGCCAGCAGCCAGGGGAGGGGAGATGGCTATGGCTACACCTTC
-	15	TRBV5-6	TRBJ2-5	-	CASSNNYEGWETQYF	TGTGCCAGCAGCAACAACTACGAGGGATGGGAGACCCAGTACTTC